A single TCR beta chain is shown here with its context. No cognate antigen has been identified for it. No base qualities exist here, and no much larger clone lies one base off it. The identical CDR3 is also encoded by other nucleotide sequences in the sample. Each collaborating institution followed its own protocols to collect whole blood in K2EDTA tubes. For TCRbeta analysis, collaborators shipped samples in one of three forms: frozen whole blood, isolated PBMCs, or DNA extracted from either of those sample types. The CDR3 runs 16 amino acids, cysteine and phenylalanine included. Solely the CDR3 DNA is kept, with 48 bases framed from the first base. The germline V gene supplies CDR1 SGHRS and CDR2 YFSETQ. TCRbeta CDR3 regions were amplified from genomic DNA by means of the immunoSEQ Assay, a bias-controlled multiplex PCR. Per the original workflow: The number of nucleated cells in each sample was estimated by amplification of reference gene primers within the assay. Sequence reads were collapsed and filtered to measure the absolute abundance of every unique TCRbeta CDR3 rearrangement. For each sample, productive Simpson clonality was calculated as the square root of Simpson's diversity index across productive rearrangements. What TCRdb holds here is the immuneACCESS table cut down to in-frame rearrangements. Part of the clones is not present; checked against another copy, under half of the missing clones reflect an unresolved V gene, and the others are unexplained. Clone size and V and J calls were adopted from that table, with D and trimming inferred from the DNA. This sample is represented by under 130,000 clones; around 74% of them were singletons. Less than 20% of the sample belongs to the ten largest clones.

This sample was included in a study of blood T cell repertoires in COVID-19 (dated by TCRdb to about 2020). Context from the whole study: Samples covering the acute and convalescent phases of COVID-19 were provided by collaborators in the United States, Italy and Spain. The prospective study material was composed of cDNA or gDNA derived from T cells, B-cell-depleted T cells, or PBMCs. The dataset comprised deeply sampled blood TCRbeta repertoires from subjects exposed to, actively infected with, or recovered from COVID-19. The repertoires were made available in a free public database intended to serve as a resource for research on the immune response to SARS-CoV-2. The samples were drawn from two sources: the first 160 participants of the ongoing ImmuneRACE study, and 1,254 subjects contributed by 6 global collaborators. Nearly every sample came with metadata listing a de-identified subject ID, COVID-19 status, age in years and sex. Where available, HLA class I and class II types were taken from metadata supplied by the sample provider and were not determined by assay-based typing.

Beyond this particular receptor, the publication reports: Clinical and demographic metadata were provided uncurated, with the amount varying by source and participant.

Source material: peripheral blood. The chain was built from TRBV5-1 and TRBJ2-7; TRBD2 matches 8 bases in the middle. The receptor's source is a woman in her sixties or seventies with acute or convalescent COVID-19. The CDR3 loop reads CPRLRRWGGRGGEQYF. At the DNA level, the sequence is TGCCCCCGTTTGCGCCGTTGGGGGGGCCGGGGGGGGGAGCAGTACTTC.